What follows is one T cell receptor beta chain and its context. Which antigen it targets is not known. One end of the junction does not line up with germline, which may come from a read error. The data were taken from a study of blood T cell repertoires in COVID-19 (dated by TCRdb to 2020 to 2021). About the investigation overall: Samples covering the acute and convalescent phases of COVID-19 were provided by collaborators in the United States, Italy and Spain. The prospective study material was composed of cDNA or gDNA derived from T cells, B-cell-depleted T cells, or PBMCs. Deeply sampled blood TCRbeta repertoires from subjects exposed to, actively infected with, or recovered from COVID-19 were included in the dataset. The repertoires were released in a freely available public database meant as a resource for research on the immune response to SARS-CoV-2. The samples were drawn from two sources: the first 160 participants of the ongoing ImmuneRACE study, and some 1,300 subjects contributed by 6 global collaborators. Nearly every sample came with metadata listing a de-identified subject ID, COVID-19 status, age in years and sex. Where HLA class I and class II types were available, the types were taken from metadata supplied by the sample provider, not from assay-based typing. The investigation overall reported the following: Clinical and demographic metadata were provided uncurated, with the amount varying by source and participant.

TCRbeta CDR3 regions were amplified from genomic DNA using the immunoSEQ Assay, a bias-controlled multiplex PCR. On the authors' methods: The number of nucleated cells in each sample was estimated from the amplification of reference gene primers within the assay. To quantify the absolute abundance of each unique TCRbeta CDR3 rearrangement, sequence reads were collapsed and filtered. For each sample, productive Simpson clonality was calculated as the square root of Simpson's diversity index across productive rearrangements. TCRdb holds this immuneACCESS table with in-frame rearrangements only. Some clones are missing; in checked studies, unresolved V genes explain under half, and the rest has no known cause. V, J and clone size reflect that table, while D and trimming were determined from the DNA. This sample holds 95,000 to 110,000 clones; about 89% were observed only once. Roughly 3.6% of the sample rests with the top ten.

CDR1 and CDR2 (MGHRA, YSYEKL) derive from the germline V gene. Including the terminal cysteine and phenylalanine, the CDR3 comprises 16 residues. Here the CDR3 DNA is all that survives: 48 bases in frame from base 1. Collaborating institutions collected whole blood in K2EDTA tubes following their own protocols. For TCRbeta analysis, collaborators shipped samples in one of three forms: frozen whole blood, isolated PBMCs, or DNA extracted from either of those sample types. This clonotype was obtained from a woman aged 55 to 70 with acute or convalescent COVID-19. In this chain, TRBV4-1 is recombined with TRBJ1-3, and possibly TRBD1, on 5 matching bases. What was sequenced was peripheral blood. The nucleotide sequence reads as follows: TGCGCCCGCAGCGGGGGGGTCGGCTACTCTGGAAACACCATATATTTT. Its protein reads: CARSGGVGYSGNTIYF.